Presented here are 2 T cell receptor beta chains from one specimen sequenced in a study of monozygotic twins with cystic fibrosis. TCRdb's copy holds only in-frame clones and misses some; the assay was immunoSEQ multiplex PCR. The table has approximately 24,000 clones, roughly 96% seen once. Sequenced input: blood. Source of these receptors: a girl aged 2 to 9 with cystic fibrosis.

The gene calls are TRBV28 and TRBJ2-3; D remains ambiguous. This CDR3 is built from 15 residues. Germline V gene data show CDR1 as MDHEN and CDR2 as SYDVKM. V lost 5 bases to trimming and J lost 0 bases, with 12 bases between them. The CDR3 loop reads CASSLGSSSTDTQYF. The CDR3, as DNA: TGTGCCAGCAGTCTCGGGTCTTCTAGCACAGATACGCAGTATTTT.

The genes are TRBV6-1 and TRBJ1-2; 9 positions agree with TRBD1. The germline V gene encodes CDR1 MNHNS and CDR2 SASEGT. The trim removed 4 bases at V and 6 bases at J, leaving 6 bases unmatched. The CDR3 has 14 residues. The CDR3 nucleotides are TGTGCCAGCAGTGGGCGGACAGGGGTGAATGGCTACACCTTC. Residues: CASSGRTGVNGYTF.